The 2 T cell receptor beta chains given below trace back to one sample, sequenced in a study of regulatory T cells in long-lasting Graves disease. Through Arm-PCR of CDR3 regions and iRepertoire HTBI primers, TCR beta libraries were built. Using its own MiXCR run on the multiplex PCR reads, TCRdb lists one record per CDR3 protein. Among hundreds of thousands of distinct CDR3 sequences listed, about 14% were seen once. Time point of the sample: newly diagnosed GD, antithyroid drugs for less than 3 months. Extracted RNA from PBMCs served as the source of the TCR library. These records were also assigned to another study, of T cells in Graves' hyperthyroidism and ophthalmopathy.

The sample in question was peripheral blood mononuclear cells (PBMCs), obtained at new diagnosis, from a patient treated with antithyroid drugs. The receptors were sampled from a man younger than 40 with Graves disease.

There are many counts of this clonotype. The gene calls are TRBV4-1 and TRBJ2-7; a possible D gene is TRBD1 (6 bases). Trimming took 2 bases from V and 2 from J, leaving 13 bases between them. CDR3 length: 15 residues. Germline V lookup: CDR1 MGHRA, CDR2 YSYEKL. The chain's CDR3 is CASSQRDTTTYEQYF. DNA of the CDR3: TGCGCCAGCAGCCAACGGGACACAACTACCTACGAGCAGTACTTC.

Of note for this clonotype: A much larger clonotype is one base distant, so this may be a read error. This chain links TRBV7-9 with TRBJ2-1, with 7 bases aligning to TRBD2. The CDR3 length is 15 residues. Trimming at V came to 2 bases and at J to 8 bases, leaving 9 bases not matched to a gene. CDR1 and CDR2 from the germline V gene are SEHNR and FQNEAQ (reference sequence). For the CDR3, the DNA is TGTGCCAGCAGCTTAATGACGGGAGGCCGCGATGAGCAGTTCTTC. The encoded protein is CASSLMTGGRDEQFF.